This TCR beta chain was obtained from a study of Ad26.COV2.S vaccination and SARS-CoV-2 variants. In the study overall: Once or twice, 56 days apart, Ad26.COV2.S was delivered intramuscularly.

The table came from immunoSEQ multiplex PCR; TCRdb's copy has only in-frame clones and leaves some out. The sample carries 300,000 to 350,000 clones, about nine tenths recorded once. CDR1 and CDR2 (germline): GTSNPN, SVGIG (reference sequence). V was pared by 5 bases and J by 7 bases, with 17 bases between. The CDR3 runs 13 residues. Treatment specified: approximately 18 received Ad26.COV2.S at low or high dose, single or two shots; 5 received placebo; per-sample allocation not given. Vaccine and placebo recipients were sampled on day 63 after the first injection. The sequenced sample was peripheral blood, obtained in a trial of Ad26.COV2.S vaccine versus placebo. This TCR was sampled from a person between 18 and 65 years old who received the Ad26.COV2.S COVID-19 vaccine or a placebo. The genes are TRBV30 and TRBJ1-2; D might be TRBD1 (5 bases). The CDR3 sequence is CAWDLGRGFGYTF. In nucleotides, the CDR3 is TGTGCCTGGGACCTCGGAAGGGGCTTTGGCTACACCTTC.